This is a list of T cell receptor beta chains from one sample in a study of CD4 and CD8 cells across lung adenocarcinoma regions. TCRdb re-analysed the PCR reads in MiXCR, keeping a single row per CDR3 protein. The data contain 13,000 or so distinct CDR3 sequences, less than 60% of them seen just once; the ten biggest clones take up around 34%. The material sequenced was CD8+ T cells from the margin of a lung tumor. All receptors derive from a female donor with lung adenocarcinoma. The CD4 and CD8 labels of this study may be unreliable. CDR3s include the opening cysteine and the closing phenylalanine or tryptophan. A D gene is named only where the DNA matches it firmly. Not all rows give a size; the values are once, few, many and, for expanded clones, a class.

.	many	TRBV6-1	TRBJ1-4	TGTGCCAGCACCCACTGGGATGAAAAACTGTTTTTT	CASTHWDEKLFF
.	.	TRBV10-2	TRBJ2-5	TGCGCCAGCGGAGATGTAGGCGGGGACCAAGATACGCAGTACTTT	CASGDVGGDQDTQYF
.	.	TRBV6-1	TRBJ2-4	TGTGCCAGCAGTGAAGGAGGGGACCAAGACATTCAGTACTTC	CASSEGGDQDIQYF
.	.	TRBV6-1	TRBJ2-3	TGTGCCAGCAGTGAGGGGCTGGGGGCCATAGATACTCAGTATTTC	CASSEGLGAIDTQYF
.	medium-sized	TRBV6-5	TRBJ1-2	TGTGCCAGCATGCGGTCATCTAACTATGGCTACACCTTC	CASMRSSNYGYTF
TRBD2	few	TRBV6-4	TRBJ2-3	TGTGCCAGCAGTCCAACTAGCGGGGAGGGAGATACGCAGTATTTT	CASSPTSGEGDTQYF
.	.	TRBV10-2	TRBJ2-4	TGTGCGGGGCTCGGGGGAGGTGGGCGGGACATCCAGTACTTC	CAGLGGGGRDIQYF
.	.	TRBV6-1	TRBJ1-2	TGTGCCAGCAGTGAAGATCTACAGATTAACTATGGCTACACCTTC	CASSEDLQINYGYTF
TRBD1	.	TRBV27	TRBJ2-5	TGTGCCAGCAGCTCATACACTGGACAGGGGATGGGAGAGACCCAGTACTTC	CASSSYTGQGMGETQYF
TRBD2	once	TRBV27	TRBJ2-7	TGTGCCAGCAGTTTTTCGGGGGGAAACGAGCAGTACTTC	CASSFSGGNEQYF
.	.	TRBV6-1	TRBJ2-3	TGTGCCGGCAGTGAAGGCCGGGACCAAGATACCCAGTATTTT	CAGSEGRDQDTQYF
.	once	TRBV10-1	TRBJ2-3	TGCGCCAGGGGTGAGGGGGGACAAGACACAGAGACCCAGTATTTT	CARGEGGQDTETQYF
.	many	TRBV7-6	TRBJ2-1	TGTGCCAGCAGCTTAGGATTAGGGCGGAATGAGCAGTTCTTC	CASSLGLGRNEQFF
TRBD2	few	TRBV6-1	TRBJ2-5	TGTGCCAGCGCCTCGGGCGGGAGGCCTGGGGAGACCCAGTACTTC	CASASGGRPGETQYF
TRBD1	few	TRBV27	TRBJ2-5	TGTGCCAGCAGTTTTGGACAGGCGTCATTGGAGCAGTACTTC	CASSFGQASLEQYF
.	few	TRBV10-3	TRBJ2-7	TGTGCCGCGGCTGCAGGTTTGGGTCGCTACGAGCAGTACTTC	CAAAAGLGRYEQYF
.	.	TRBV6-8	TRBJ2-4	TGTGCCTGCACGGGGCTCGGGGGCCGTGAGCAGAAGATCCAGTACTTC	CACTGLGGREQKIQYF
.	.	TRBV27	TRBJ2-4	TGTGCCTGGGGGCTGTGCGGCACAGACATTCAGTACTTC	CAWGLCGTDIQYF
.	many	TRBV27	TRBJ2-1	TGTGCCAGCAGTTTATACTCGGGGCCCTACAATGAGCAGTTCTTC	CASSLYSGPYNEQFF
.	medium-sized	TRBV6-1	TRBJ2-1	TGTGCCAGCAGTGAAGAGGCGGATTTCTACAATGAGCAGTTCTTC	CASSEEADFYNEQFF
.	once	TRBV7-2	TRBJ2-5	TGTGCCAGCAGCTTGAGGGACCGAGAGACCCAGTACTTC	CASSLRDRETQYF
TRBD2	few	TRBV6-1	TRBJ2-7	TGTGCCAGCAGTAAAGGGACTAGCGGGAGTTTCCCATACGAGCAGTACTTC	CASSKGTSGSFPYEQYF
.	.	TRBV7-2	TRBJ2-5	TGTGCCAGCAGCTTAGGAGGGAGTGAGACCCAGTACTTC	CASSLGGSETQYF
TRBD1	.	TRBV25-1	TRBJ2-1	TGTGCCAGCAGTGAACCGGGACAGCGATCCTATGAGCAGTTCTTC	CASSEPGQRSYEQFF
.	few	TRBV27	TRBJ2-1	TGTGCCAGCAGTCCCACTAATTACAATGAGCAGTTCTTC	CASSPTNYNEQFF
.	.	TRBV6-1	TRBJ1-4	TGTGCCAGCAGTGAAGTGGGGTTGGCTAATGAAAAACTGTTTTTT	CASSEVGLANEKLFF
TRBD2	once	TRBV10-3	TRBJ2-3	TGTGCCGGGGGTCCGGGGGGGCGGGGCCCAGAGACGCAGTATTTC	CAGGPGGRGPETQYF
.	medium-sized	TRBV6-6	TRBJ1-2	TGTGCCAGCAGTTATCGACCGGGGGAGGCCGGAGTAGGCTATGGCTACACCTTC	CASSYRPGEAGVGYGYTF
TRBD2	.	TRBV4-1	TRBJ2-4	TGCGCCAGCAGCCAAGCAGACGGGGGGGGGGGAACCAAAGACATTCAGTATTTC	CASSQADGGGGTKDIQYF
.	many	TRBV4-1	TRBJ2-5	TGCGCCAGCAGCCAAGAGGCGGGGGCAGGGGGCGAGGAGACCCAGTACTTC	CASSQEAGAGGEETQYF
.	.	TRBV6-5	TRBJ2-3	TGTGCCAGCAGTAACTGGGCGGATACGCAGTATTTT	CASSNWADTQYF
TRBD1	many	TRBV6-4	TRBJ2-3	TGTGCCAGCAGTGACGGGACAGGGGGCACAGATACGCAGTATTTT	CASSDGTGGTDTQYF
TRBD1	many	TRBV12-5	TRBJ2-1	TGTGCTAGTGGTTCTACCACAGGGGAAAGGATCTACAATGAGCAGTTCTTC	CASGSTTGERIYNEQFF
.	.	TRBV27	TRBJ2-4	TGTGCCAGCAGTTTGCTGGGGTCCAAAGATACTCAGTACTTC	CASSLLGSKDTQYF
.	.	TRBV30	TRBJ2-1	TGTGCCTGGAGTACACCGGGCCCAAGAGGCAATGAGCAGTTCTTC	CAWSTPGPRGNEQFF
.	.	TRBV27	TRBJ2-5	TGTGCCAGCAGTTTGGGAGGATGGAAGACCCAGTACTTC	CASSLGGWKTQYF
TRBD1	many	TRBV4-1	TRBJ2-1	TGCGCCAGCAGCCAAGAGCACAGGGGGACCTACAATGAGCAGTTCTTC	CASSQEHRGTYNEQFF
TRBD1	.	TRBV6-1	TRBJ2-7	TGTGCCAGCAAGGTGGGGACAGGGGTCCACGAGCAGTACTTC	CASKVGTGVHEQYF
.	.	TRBV6-1	TRBJ2-3	TGTGCCAGCAGCCCTTGGGGGCAGCGAGCCACAAATACTCAGTATTTT	CASSPWGQRATNTQYF
TRBD1	.	TRBV4-1	TRBJ2-4	TGCGCCAGCAGCCACCCGGACAGGTTGTCAAACACGCAGTACTTT	CASSHPDRLSNTQYF
TRBD2	.	TRBV6-1	TRBJ2-4	TGTGCCAGCGGTCCGGGGGGGGGGGCCCCAGATACGCAGTACTTC	CASGPGGGAPDTQYF
.	.	TRBV30	TRBJ2-7	TGTGCCTGGAGTAAAACCGGGACCGGATACTACGAGCAGTACTTC	CAWSKTGTGYYEQYF
TRBD1	.	TRBV11-1	TRBJ2-1	TGTGCCAGCAGCTTAGCCCAGGGGGCATGGGATGAGCAGTTCTTC	CASSLAQGAWDEQFF
.	.	TRBV6-1	TRBJ2-3	TGTGCCAGCAGCCAGACGGGGGTCTGTAGCACAAATACGCAGTATTTT	CASSQTGVCSTNTQYF
.	few	TRBV6-1	TRBJ2-6	TGTGCCAGCAGTCCTTGGGGGCAGCGAGCCACAGATACTCAGTATTTC	CASSPWGQRATDTQYF
TRBD1	.	TRBV4-1	TRBJ2-7	TGCGCCAGCAGCCAAAGACAGGGGAGCTCCTACGAGCAGTACTTC	CASSQRQGSSYEQYF
.	.	TRBV11-1	TRBJ2-4	TGTGCCAGCAGCCGCGGCGCGGGGCCCAGAGGCAAAAACATTCAGTACTTC	CASSRGAGPRGKNIQYF
TRBD1	.	TRBV6-5	TRBJ2-2	TGTGCCAGCAGTTCTGGACAGGGGGCCTCCACCGGGGAGCTGTTTTTT	CASSSGQGASTGELFF
TRBD1	.	TRBV6-1	TRBJ1-6	TGTGCCAGCAGTGAAACATTGACAGGGGGCAATCAGCCCCTCCACTTT	CASSETLTGGNQPLHF
.	few	TRBV11-2	TRBJ2-5	TGTGCCAGCAGCTTAGAAGGAGTGGGGATTCGGACCCAGTACTTC	CASSLEGVGIRTQYF
TRBD2	.	TRBV7-2	TRBJ2-3	TGTGCCAGCAGCTCCTCGGGGGGGGGAGCCAAAGATACGCAGTATTTC	CASSSSGGGAKDTQYF
.	few	TRBV4-1	TRBJ2-7	TGCGCCAGCAGCCAAGAAGACGGCTCCTACGAGCAGTACTTC	CASSQEDGSYEQYF
TRBD1	large	TRBV6-6	TRBJ1-1	TGTGCCAGTCAGCTTATACAGGGGGCTGTTCAGGCTTTCTTT	CASQLIQGAVQAFF
TRBD1	once	TRBV10-3	TRBJ2-5	TGTGCCGTGGGGCAGGGGGTCTGCGACACAGAGACCCAGTACTTC	CAVGQGVCDTETQYF
.	.	TRBV6-5	TRBJ2-7	TGTGCCAGCAGTTTTACTCAAAGGGCACCCTCCTACGAGCAGTACTTC	CASSFTQRAPSYEQYF
.	.	TRBV27	TRBJ2-5	TGTGCCAGCAGTTTGGGCCGGTTCACAGATACCCAGTACTTC	CASSLGRFTDTQYF